Presented here are 8 T cell receptor beta chains from one specimen sequenced in a study of CD4 T cells in lung cancer. At least 3 cm from the malignant lesion, non-adjacent lung tissue was taken from the same resection. The table came from immunoSEQ multiplex PCR; TCRdb's copy has only in-frame clones and leaves some out. This sample carries about 10,000 clones, around 66% of them seen once, and the ten largest clones take 15%. Material for sequencing was normal lung tissue taken away from the tumor. These receptor sequences come from a man aged 55 to 70 with non-small cell lung cancer.

The chain joins TRBV7-8 to TRBJ1-2; 7 bases match TRBD1. Per germline, CDR1 SGHVS and CDR2 FQNEAQ. The ends lost 5 bases at V and 3 bases at J; junction bases unmatched: 6. This CDR3 contains 14 residues. CDR3 amino acids: CASSATGNDYGYTF. In DNA form, the CDR3 reads TGTGCCAGCAGCGCGACAGGGAATGACTATGGCTACACCTTC.

The chain links TRBV27 to TRBJ2-1; TRBD1 might be the D (5 bases). V shed 6 bases and J shed 6 bases, with 15 bases lying between them. Germline V gene sequence: CDR1 MNHEY, CDR2 SMNVEV (reference sequence). This CDR3 is built from 14 residues. CDR3 nucleotides: TGTGCCAGCAGACTCCTCCATAGGGGCAATGAGCAGTTCTTC. Translation: CASRLLHRGNEQFF.

This chain uses TRBV6-4 with TRBJ2-7, with TRBD1 matching 8 bases. The CDR3 is 11 amino acids. Germline V CDR1 and CDR2: MRHNA, SNTAGT. The V gene end was trimmed by 6 bases and the J gene end by 8 bases; junction bases not matched to a gene: 3. CDR3 sequence reads: CASSQGAQQYF. CDR3 sequence (DNA): TGTGCCAGCAGCCAGGGGGCGCAGCAGTACTTC.

The rearrangement links TRBV19 to TRBJ1-6; tentatively, D is TRBD1 (5 bases). The length of the CDR3 is 15 residues. V was trimmed by 3 bases and J by 6 bases, leaving 12 bases between them. Germline CDR1 is LNHDA and CDR2 is SQIVND (reference sequence). The CDR3 DNA is TGTGCCAGTAGTATGGGCTTAAGGGGTAATTCACCCCTCCACTTT. It translates to CASSMGLRGNSPLHF.

The gene calls are TRBV2 and TRBJ2-1, with a tentative D call TRBD1 (6 bases). Trimming took off 5 bases at V and 4 bases at J, with 18 bases between the two ends. The CDR3 runs to 16 residues. Looked up from germline, CDR1 is SNHLY and CDR2 is FYNNEI. DNA for the CDR3: TGTGCCAGCAGTTCGCACACAAGACAGGATTACAATGAGCAGTTCTTC. Translating it yields CASSSHTRQDYNEQFF.

V and J are TRBV19 and TRBJ1-5; 7 bases align to TRBD1. The trim removed 4 bases at V and 8 bases at J, leaving 11 bases unmatched. Germline V gene sequence: CDR1 LNHDA, CDR2 SQIVND (reference sequence). CDR3 length equals 15 residues. The CDR3 spells CASSTRQGGVEPQHF. Here the CDR3 DNA reads TGTGCCAGTAGTACCCGACAGGGAGGAGTTGAGCCCCAGCATTTT.

The chain carries TRBV6-1 and TRBJ2-1; 7 positions match TRBD2. The CDR3 length is 11 residues. V lost 2 bases, J lost 15 bases, and 4 bases stayed unmatched. Germline CDR1 MNHNS, CDR2 SASEGT. CDR3 sequence reads: CASSEWTSPFF. DNA of the CDR3: TGTGCCAGCAGTGAATGGACTAGTCCGTTCTTC.

The chain links TRBV9 to TRBJ1-1, with 7 bases identical to TRBD1. Germline CDR1 SGDLS, CDR2 YYNGEE. Trimming cost V 5 bases and J 4 bases; bases outside gene matches: 11. This CDR3 comprises 15 residues. The CDR3 loop is CASRRTGAGGTEAFF. The CDR3 coding sequence is TGTGCCAGCAGGCGGACAGGAGCTGGGGGCACTGAAGCTTTCTTT.